The entry below describes one TCR beta chain. Its antigen is currently not known. Within one base of it there is no much larger clone, and no base qualities were kept. The donors were healthy, HIV-negative adults who had no recently reported acute infections or vaccinations. Every donor was a Caucasian adult living in Nashville, Tennessee, USA. CD8 memory samples combined magnetically selected CD45RO+ cells with CCR7-negative CD45RA+ effector memory (TemRA) cells. Blood was obtained by leukapheresis, after which PBMCs were separated by Ficoll-Histopaque density gradient centrifugation and cryopreserved in liquid nitrogen vapor phase. Analytical flow cytometry was used to check the purity and quantity of every magnetically sorted T cell population. Genomic DNA was isolated from every sorted fraction and measured by UV absorbance on a Nanodrop 2000c. This record belongs to a study of shared clonotypes between healthy human individuals (dated by TCRdb to about 2020). With respect to the entire study: The cohort comprised two women and a few men aged 18 to 49 years. For each donor, CD4 naive and CD4 memory were each given three plates, CD8 naive was given two plates, and CD8 memory was given one plate. To estimate repertoire size and how much clonotypes are shared between individuals, the study performed deep sequencing of blood TCR repertoires from five healthy adults. To increase sequencing depth and limit assay-specific biases, different laboratories used diverse techniques to prepare libraries and sequence TCR repertoires. Each donor's leukapheresis produced roughly between about 0.8 and 8.9 billion PBMCs.

What the authors observed across the whole study: Compared with non-shared clonotypes, clonotypes shared by all four sorted-subset donors had higher generation probabilities. Because the study included only a small number of donors, the genetic and exposure-history diversity represented was limited. Sampling was restricted to blood, and TCR repertoires in tissue are likely to differ from TCR repertoires in blood. Naive subsets generally had larger estimated clonotype richness than memory subsets did. Across several donors, around 5.4% of naive CD4, roughly 3.5% of naive CD8, roughly 2.3% of memory CD4, and approximately 0.4% of memory CD8 clonotypes were shared. Rarefaction of sorted-subset datasets indicated incomplete sequencing despite the large sequencing depth. Based on pairwise subsampling, the degree of clonotype sharing among donors was expected to be affected by sequencing depth.

Including cysteine and phenylalanine, the CDR3 has 17 amino acids. Left in the record is the CDR3 DNA by itself, 51 bases read in frame from the first base. Compared with germline, V lacks 1 base and J lacks 1 base; bases without a gene match: 4. The germline V gene supplies CDR1 MGHRA and CDR2 YSYEKL. Using the deep immunoSEQ assay, TCR CDR3 regions were amplified from genomic DNA by multiplex PCR. Extracted genomic DNA from each cell subset was spread evenly across all wells of several immunoSEQ 96-well plates, with each plate serving as a replicate. For sorted subsets, each replicate PCR was loaded with 150 to 250 ng genomic DNA, equivalent to 25,000 to 35,000 T cell genomes. Purified libraries were quantified with a Qubit 3.0 fluorometer, sized on a Bioanalyzer 2100, and re-quantified with the KAPA Library Quantification kit. Every immunoSEQ 96-well plate was sequenced on a dedicated single-read 150-cycle Illumina NextSeq 550 flow cell. In the authors' own workflow: Because the immunoSEQ output included only junctional sequences and no quality scores, the filtering could not be the same as the filtering used for full-length reads. To assign V/J genes and CDR3, sequences were annotated against IMGT germline references using PyIR, a Python wrapper for IgBLAST v1.9. Reads were removed for weak V/J assignments (E-value above 1e-6), missing CDR3, stop codons, out-of-frame junctions, or ambiguous translated residues. V3J clonotypes were defined as sequences sharing the same inferred V gene, J gene, and CDR3 amino acid sequence. Percentage overlap between repertoires was computed as shared unique clonotypes divided by the size of the smaller repertoire. RTK rarefaction, the Chao1 estimator, and Recon v2.1 estimates of unobserved clonotypes were used to assess repertoire richness. Generation probabilities were computed with OLGA for all TCRbeta clonotypes obtained by the gDNA method from a few donors. TCRdb took over this immuneACCESS table, retaining in-frame rearrangements with V and J assigned. Such tables are incomplete; in checked studies, under half of the missing clones stem from an unresolved V gene, and the remainder is unexplained. Clone size and the V and J calls come from that table; the DNA yielded D and trimming. In all, the sample holds about 330,000 clones, and over 75% of those were seen once. The leading ten clones occupy around 15% of the sample.

Sequenced: memory CD8+ T cells sorted from blood. The cell subset or site label, as the study defines it: CD45RO+ cells pooled with CCR7-negative TemRA cells. The origin of this receptor is a young man in good health. This chain joins TRBV4-1 to TRBJ2-3, with TRBD2 identical over 11 junction bases. The nucleotide sequence is given as TGCGCCAGCAGCCAAGTAGCGGGGGGGCCAGGCACAGATACGCAGTATTTT. It codes for CASSQVAGGPGTDTQYF.